The table lists the clone carrying this T cell receptor beta chain with a few counts. Its cognate antigen is unknown. TCRdb called the 5' RACE reads again in MiXCR, with one record for every CDR3 protein. This sample has just under 650,000 distinct CDR3 sequences, with 7% to 7.5% found just once. CDR1 SGHVS and CDR2 FNYEAQ come from the germline V gene. The CDR3 is made up of 16 amino acids. Unmatched junction bases numbered 9, after V lost 5 bases and J lost 2 bases. All donors were healthy Caucasians. The data are from a study of identical twins. Study-level results: Within monozygotic twins, out-of-frame TCR alpha sharing was underestimated by the models. Findings came from cross-sectional statistics, without long-term follow-up of donors.

This sample was also put to use in a study of yellow fever vaccine responses in identical twins.

The genes are TRBV7-6 and TRBJ2-3, with 8 bases aligning to TRBD2. The sequence was obtained from a woman younger than 35 in good health. The sample comprised PBMCs. The CDR3 coding sequence is TGTGCCAGCAGCCCCACCGGGGGGGGGAACACAGATACGCAGTATTTT. Its protein product is CASSPTGGGNTDTQYF.